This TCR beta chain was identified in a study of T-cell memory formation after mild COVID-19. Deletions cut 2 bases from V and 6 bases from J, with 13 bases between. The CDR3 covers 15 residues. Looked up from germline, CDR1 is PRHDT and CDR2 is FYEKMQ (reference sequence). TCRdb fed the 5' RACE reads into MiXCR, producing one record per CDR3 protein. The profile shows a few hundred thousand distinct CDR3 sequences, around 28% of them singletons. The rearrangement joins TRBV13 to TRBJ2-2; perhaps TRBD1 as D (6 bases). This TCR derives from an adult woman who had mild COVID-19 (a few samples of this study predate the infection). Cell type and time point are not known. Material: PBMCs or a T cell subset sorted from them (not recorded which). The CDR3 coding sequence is TGTGCCAGCAGCTTATCAGGGGCGCGGGCCGGGGAGCTGTTTTTT. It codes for CASSLSGARAGELFF.